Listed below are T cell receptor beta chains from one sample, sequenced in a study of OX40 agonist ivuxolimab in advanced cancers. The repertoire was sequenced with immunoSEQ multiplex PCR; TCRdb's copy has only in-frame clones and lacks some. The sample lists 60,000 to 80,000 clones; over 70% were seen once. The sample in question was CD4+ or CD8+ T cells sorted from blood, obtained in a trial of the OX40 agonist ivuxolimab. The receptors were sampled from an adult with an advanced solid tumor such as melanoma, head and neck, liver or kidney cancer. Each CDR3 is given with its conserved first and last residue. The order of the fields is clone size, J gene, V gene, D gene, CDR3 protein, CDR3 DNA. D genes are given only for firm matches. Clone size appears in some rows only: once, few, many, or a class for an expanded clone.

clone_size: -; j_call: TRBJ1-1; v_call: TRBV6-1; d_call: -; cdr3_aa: CASSTDRWNTEAFF; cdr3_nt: TGTGCCAGCAGTACCGACAGATGGAACACTGAAGCTTTCTTT
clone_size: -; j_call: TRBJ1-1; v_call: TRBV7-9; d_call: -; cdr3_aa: CASSFGFAATEAFF; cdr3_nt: TGTGCCAGCAGCTTCGGGTTCGCGGCCACTGAAGCTTTCTTT
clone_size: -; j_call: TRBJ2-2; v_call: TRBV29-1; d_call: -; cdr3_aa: CSVEDRLRTGELFF; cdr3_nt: TGCAGCGTCGAAGACAGGTTAAGAACCGGGGAGCTGTTTTTT
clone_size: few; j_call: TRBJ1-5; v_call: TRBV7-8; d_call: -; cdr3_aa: CASSLGSSQPQHF; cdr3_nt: TGTGCCAGCAGCTTAGGCTCGTCTCAGCCCCAGCATTTT
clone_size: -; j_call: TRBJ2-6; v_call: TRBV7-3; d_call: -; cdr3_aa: CASSLNGVSGANVLTF; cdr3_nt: TGTGCCAGCAGCTTAAATGGCGTATCGGGGGCCAACGTCCTGACTTTC
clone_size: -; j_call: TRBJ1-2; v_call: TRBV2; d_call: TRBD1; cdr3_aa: CASTGRQGAGGYTF; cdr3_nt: TGTGCCAGCACCGGAAGGCAGGGGGCGGGTGGCTACACCTTC
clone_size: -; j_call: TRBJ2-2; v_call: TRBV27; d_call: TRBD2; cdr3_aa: CASSLLSSGRSGELFF; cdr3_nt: TGTGCCAGCAGTTTGTTGTCTAGCGGGAGATCCGGGGAGCTGTTTTTT
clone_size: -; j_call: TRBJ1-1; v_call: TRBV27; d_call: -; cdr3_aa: CASSFQGFNTEAFF; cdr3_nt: TGTGCCAGCAGCTTCCAGGGGTTTAACACTGAAGCTTTCTTT
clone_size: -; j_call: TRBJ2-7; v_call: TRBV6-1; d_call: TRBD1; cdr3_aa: CASSRDRGFYEQYF; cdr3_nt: TGTGCCAGCAGTCGGGACAGGGGTTTTTACGAGCAGTACTTC
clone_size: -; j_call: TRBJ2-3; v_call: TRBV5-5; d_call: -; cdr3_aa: CASSLLGTDTQYF; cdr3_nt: TGTGCCAGCAGCTTGCTCGGAACAGATACGCAGTATTTT
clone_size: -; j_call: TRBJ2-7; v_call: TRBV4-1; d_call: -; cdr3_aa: CASSRDGLQGYEQYF; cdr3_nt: TGCGCCAGCAGCCGGGATGGGTTACAGGGTTACGAGCAGTACTTC
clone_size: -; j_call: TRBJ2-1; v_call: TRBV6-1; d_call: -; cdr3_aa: CASMTPYSYNEQFF; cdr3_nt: TGTGCCAGCATGACCCCCTACTCCTACAATGAGCAGTTCTTC
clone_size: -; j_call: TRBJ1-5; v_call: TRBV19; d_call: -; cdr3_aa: CASSNDRGGRENRPQHF; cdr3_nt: TGTGCCAGTAGTAATGACAGAGGCGGACGGGAAAATCGGCCCCAGCATTTT
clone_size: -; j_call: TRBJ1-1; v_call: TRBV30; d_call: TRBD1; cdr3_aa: CACRDRGTEAFF; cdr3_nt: TGTGCCTGTCGGGACAGGGGCACTGAAGCTTTCTTT
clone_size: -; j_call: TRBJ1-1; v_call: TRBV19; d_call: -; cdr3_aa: CASSMPQGNTEAFF; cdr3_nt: TGTGCCAGTAGTATGCCCCAGGGGAACACTGAAGCTTTCTTT
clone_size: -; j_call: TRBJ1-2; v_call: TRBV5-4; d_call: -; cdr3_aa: CASSSHYGYTF; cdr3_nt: TGTGCCAGCAGCTCTCACTATGGCTACACCTTC
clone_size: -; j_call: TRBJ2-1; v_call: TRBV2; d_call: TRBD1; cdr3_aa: CASTIVTGAGGEQFF; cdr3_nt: TGTGCCAGCACCATAGTTACAGGGGCAGGGGGTGAGCAGTTCTTC
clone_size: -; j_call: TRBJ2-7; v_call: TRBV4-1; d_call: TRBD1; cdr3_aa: CASSGRTGFNSYEQYF; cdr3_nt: TGCGCCAGCAGCGGAAGGACAGGGTTCAACTCCTACGAGCAGTACTTC
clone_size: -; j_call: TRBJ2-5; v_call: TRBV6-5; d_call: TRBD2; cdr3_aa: CASSYQTSGTLGTQYF; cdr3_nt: TGTGCCAGCAGTTACCAGACTAGCGGGACTTTGGGGACCCAGTACTTC
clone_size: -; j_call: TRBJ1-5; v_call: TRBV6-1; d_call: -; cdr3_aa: CASKSGSQPQHF; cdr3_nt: TGTGCCAGCAAGTCAGGGAGTCAGCCCCAGCATTTT
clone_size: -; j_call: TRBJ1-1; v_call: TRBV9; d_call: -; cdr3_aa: CASSVEGHGTEAFF; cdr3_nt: TGTGCCAGCAGCGTAGAGGGGCATGGAACTGAAGCTTTCTTT
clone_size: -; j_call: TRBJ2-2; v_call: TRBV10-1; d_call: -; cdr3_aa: CASSEGLTGRARTGELFF; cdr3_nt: TGCGCCAGCAGTGAGGGTTTGACTGGCCGGGCCCGGACCGGGGAGCTGTTTTTT
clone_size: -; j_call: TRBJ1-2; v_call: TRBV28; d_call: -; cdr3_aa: CASSLLGVGGYTF; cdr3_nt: TGTGCCAGCAGTTTACTCGGGGTAGGTGGCTACACCTTC
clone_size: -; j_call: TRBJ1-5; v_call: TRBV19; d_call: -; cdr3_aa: CASTPQAKGVYLNQPQHF; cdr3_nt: TGTGCCAGTACTCCCCAGGCGAAGGGAGTGTACTTAAATCAGCCCCAGCATTTT
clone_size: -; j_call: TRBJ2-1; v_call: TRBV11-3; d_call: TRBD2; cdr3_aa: CASSLVSGTSRFF; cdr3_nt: TGTGCCAGCAGCTTAGTTTCGGGGACTAGCAGGTTCTTC
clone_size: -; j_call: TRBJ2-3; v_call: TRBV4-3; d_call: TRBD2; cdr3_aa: CASSQDYTSGSSRNTDTQYF; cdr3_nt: TGCGCCAGCAGCCAAGATTATACAAGCGGGAGTTCGAGAAACACAGATACGCAGTATTTT
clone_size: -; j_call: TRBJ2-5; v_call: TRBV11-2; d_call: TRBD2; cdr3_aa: CASSRGASGSQETQYF; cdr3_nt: TGTGCCAGCAGCCGTGGGGCTAGCGGGTCCCAAGAGACCCAGTACTTC
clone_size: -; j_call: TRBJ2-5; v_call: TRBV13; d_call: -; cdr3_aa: CASSPGLAGAQETQYF; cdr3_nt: TGTGCCAGCAGCCCTGGACTTGCGGGGGCACAAGAGACCCAGTACTTC
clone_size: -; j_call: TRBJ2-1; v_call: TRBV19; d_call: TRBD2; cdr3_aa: CASRTSGSSSEQFF; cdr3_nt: TGTGCCAGTAGGACTAGCGGGAGTTCGAGTGAGCAGTTCTTC
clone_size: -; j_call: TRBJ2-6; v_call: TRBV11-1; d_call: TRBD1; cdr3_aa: CASSYWDRGSGANVLTF; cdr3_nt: TGTGCCAGCAGTTACTGGGACAGGGGCTCTGGGGCCAACGTCCTGACTTTC
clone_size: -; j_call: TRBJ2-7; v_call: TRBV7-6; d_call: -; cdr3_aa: CASSNRDYDEQYF; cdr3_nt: TGTGCCAGCAGCAACAGGGACTATGACGAGCAGTACTTC
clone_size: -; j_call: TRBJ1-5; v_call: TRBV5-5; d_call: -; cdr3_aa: CASSLLQGDNQPQHF; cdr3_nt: TGTGCCAGCAGCTTGTTACAGGGAGACAATCAGCCCCAGCATTTT
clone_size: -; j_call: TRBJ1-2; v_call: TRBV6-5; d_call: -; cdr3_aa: CASSSGQNYGYTF; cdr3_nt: TGTGCCAGCAGTTCGGGCCAGAACTATGGCTACACCTTC
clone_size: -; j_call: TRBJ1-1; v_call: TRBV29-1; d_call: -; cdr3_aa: CSVDRGGTEAFF; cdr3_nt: TGCAGCGTTGATCGAGGGGGCACTGAAGCTTTCTTT
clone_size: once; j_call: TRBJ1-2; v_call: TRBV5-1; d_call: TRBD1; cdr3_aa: CASSPGQESGYTF; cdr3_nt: TGCGCCAGCAGCCCCGGACAGGAAAGCGGCTACACCTTC
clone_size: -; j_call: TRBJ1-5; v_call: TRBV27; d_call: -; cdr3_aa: CASSLMGGLVEGQPQHF; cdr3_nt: TGTGCCAGCAGTTTGATGGGTGGACTGGTGGAAGGTCAGCCCCAGCATTTT
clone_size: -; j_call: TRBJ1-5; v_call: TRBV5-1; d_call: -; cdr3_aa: CASSQTGRVNQPQHF; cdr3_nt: TGCGCCAGCAGCCAAACAGGGAGGGTTAATCAGCCCCAGCATTTT
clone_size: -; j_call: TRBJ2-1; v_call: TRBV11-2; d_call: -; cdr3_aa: CASSPVGARSYNEQFF; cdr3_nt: TGTGCCAGCAGCCCCGTCGGAGCTCGATCCTACAATGAGCAGTTCTTC
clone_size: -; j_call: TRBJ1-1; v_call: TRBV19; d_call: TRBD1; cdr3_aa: CASSIARTGGTEAFF; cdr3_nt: TGTGCCAGTAGTATAGCTAGGACAGGGGGCACTGAAGCTTTCTTT
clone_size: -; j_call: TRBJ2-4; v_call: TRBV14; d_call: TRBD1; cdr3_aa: CASSPGQGSLAKNIQYF; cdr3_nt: TGTGCCAGCAGCCCCGGACAGGGGAGCTTAGCCAAAAACATTCAGTACTTC